One and the same sample provided the 2 T cell receptor beta chains below, sequenced in a study of siplizumab effects on memory and regulatory T cells (dated 2019 in TCRdb). The library came from the immunoSEQ multiplex PCR assay. What TCRdb holds here is the immuneACCESS table cut down to in-frame rearrangements. Part of the clones is not present; checked against another copy, under half of the missing clones reflect an unresolved V gene, and the others are unexplained. In all, the sample holds about 87,000 clones, and 85% to 95% of those were seen once. The ten top clones hold approximately 0.3% of the sample. The sample was non-Treg CD4+ T cells sorted from blood. This specimen's cell subset or site label, interpreted: FACS-sorted unstimulated CD4+ non-regulatory T cells. These receptors were collected from a human donor in good health.

This chain connects TRBV18 to TRBJ2-3, with 14 nucleotides matching TRBD2. Looked up from germline, CDR1 is KGHSH and CDR2 is LQKENI. The CDR3 has 15 residues. The junction had 13 bases not matched to a gene; V was cut back by 5 bases and J by 15 bases. CDR3 protein: CASSASGLAGDFIYF. CDR3 nucleotide sequence: TGTGCCAGCTCAGCGTCGGGACTAGCGGGAGATTTTATCTATTTT.

The V gene is TRBV21-1, the J gene TRBJ1-2. TRBV21-1 is labeled a pseudogene. The CDR3 is 15 residues long. CDR3 nucleotides: TGTGCCAGGACCAGCCCTCGGGAACCGTGGAATGGCTACACCTTC. Protein sequence: CARTSPREPWNGYTF.